Following are 18 T cell receptor beta chains from one sample sequenced in a study of cytomegalovirus exposure and HLA in healthy donors (dated by TCRdb to 2016 to 2017). Libraries were constructed by the immunoSEQ multiplex PCR assay. A mixture of 60 forward primers for TCR Vbeta segments and 13 reverse primers for TCR Jbeta segments was used in the multiplex PCR. Imported from immuneACCESS, the table was reduced by TCRdb to in-frame sequences with V and J called. These copies leave out some clones; in studies compared against another copy, an unresolved V gene accounts for under half, and the cause of the remainder is not known. The sample table records under 90,000 clones. The ten largest account for around 13% of the sample. The material sequenced was PBMCs. Source of these receptors: a man aged 50 to 60 in good health and CMV-seropositive.

The V and J genes are TRBV13 and TRBJ2-1; TRBD1 matches at 9 bases. This CDR3 has 14 residues. The germline CDR1 and CDR2 sequences are PRHDT and FYEKMQ (reference sequence). V lost 5 bases, J lost 10 bases, and 9 bases stayed unmatched. The CDR3 DNA is TGTGCCAGCAGCCCCCGGACAGGGGTCGGGGAGCAGTTCTTC. Its translation: CASSPRTGVGEQFF.

This chain uses TRBV5-1 with TRBJ2-1, with 7 bases fitting TRBD2. Germline trimming cut 0 bases from V and 0 bases from J; bases unmatched to any gene: 3. Germline V gives CDR1 SGHRS, CDR2 YFSETQ. The CDR3 sequence is 16 residues long. The CDR3 spells CASSLDGGSSYNEQFF. DNA of the CDR3: TGCGCCAGCAGCTTGGACGGCGGGAGCTCCTACAATGAGCAGTTCTTC.

This CDR3 is CSVQGGRSAEAFF. CDR3 nucleotide sequence: TGCAGCGTCCAAGGGGGCAGGAGCGCTGAAGCTTTCTTT. The V gene is TRBV29-1, the J gene TRBJ1-1; TRBD1 aligns across 7 bases. Germline CDR1 SQVTM, CDR2 ANQGSEA. The CDR3 has 13 amino acids. With 6 bases clipped from V and 6 bases from J, the junction kept 10 bases outside the gene matches.

V and J are TRBV10-2 and TRBJ2-7; D might be TRBD2 (7 bases). The CDR3 is made up of 17 amino acids. CDR1 and CDR2 from the germline V gene are WSHSY and SAAADI. V lost 0 bases and J 0 bases, leaving 15 bases between the germline ends. Here the CDR3 reads CASSESSSGGNSYEQYV. CDR3 coding DNA: TGCGCCAGCAGTGAGTCTTCGTCGGGGGGCAACTCCTACGAGCAGTACGTC.

The rearrangement links TRBV7-2 to TRBJ2-1; possible D gene TRBD2, 5 bases. Germline V gene data show CDR1 as SGHTA and CDR2 as FQGNSA. The CDR3 has 15 residues. V lost 6 bases to trimming and J lost 8 bases, with 20 bases between them. The CDR3 region is CASSYQTRVGDEQFF. The CDR3 bases are TGTGCCAGCAGTTATCAAACGCGGGTAGGAGATGAGCAGTTCTTC.

In nucleotides, the CDR3 is TGTGCCAGCAGGCGGATCTACGAGCAGTACTTC. Translated: CASRRIYEQYF. The chain recombines TRBV2 with TRBJ2-7; no clear D. CDR3 length: 11 amino acids. Germline V gives CDR1 SNHLY, CDR2 FYNNEI. V shed 6 bases and J shed 3 bases, with 6 bases lying between them.

The chain uses TRBV5-1 and TRBJ2-5, with a weak D call TRBD2 (7 bases). This CDR3 spans 14 amino acids. Trimming removed 0 bases at V and 4 bases at J, with 10 bases between. CDR1 is SGHRS, CDR2 YFSETQ, per germline. For the CDR3, the DNA is TGCGCCAGCAGCTTGGCAGGGGAGGGAGAGACCCAGTACTTC. This sequence encodes CASSLAGEGETQYF.

V usage is TRBV6-1 and J usage is TRBJ1-2; tentatively, D is TRBD1 (5 bases). The V end was cut by 4 bases, the J end by 5 bases, with 8 bases between. The CDR3 consists of 12 residues. Germline values: CDR1 MNHNS, CDR2 SASEGT. The CDR3 here is CASSARQYGYTF. For the CDR3, the DNA is TGTGCCAGCAGTGCCAGACAGTATGGCTACACCTTC.

The chain joins TRBV5-8 to TRBJ1-2, with a weak D call TRBD1 (5 bases). CDR1 and CDR2 from the germline V gene are SGHTS and YDEGEE. Trimming took off 4 bases at V and 8 bases at J, with 21 bases between the two ends. This CDR3 is built from 15 residues. This chain's CDR3 is CASSTQRILGRGYTF. As DNA, the CDR3 is TGTGCCAGCAGCACGCAACGGATCCTGGGGCGCGGCTACACCTTC.

This sequence joins TRBV19 and TRBJ2-3; TRBD2 aligns across 9 bases. After removal of 1 base from V and 6 bases from J, the junction contained 5 bases not matched to a gene. CDR1 and CDR2 (germline): LNHDA, SQIVND (reference sequence). This CDR3 has 15 amino acids. As DNA, the CDR3 is TGTGCCAGTAGTATAGGTGCGGGGGGGAGGGATACGCAGTATTTT. Its protein product is CASSIGAGGRDTQYF.

The J gene is TRBJ2-1, the V gene TRBV4-1; 12 bases agree with TRBD2. The J segment lost 4 bases and the V segment lost 1 base, leaving 11 bases of the junction unmatched. The CDR3 extends over 19 amino acids. Looked up from germline, CDR1 is MGHRA and CDR2 is YSYEKL. CDR3 in amino acids: CASSQGLAGGPRWYNEQFF. Here the CDR3 DNA reads TGCGCCAGCAGCCAAGGGCTAGCGGGAGGGCCGAGGTGGTACAATGAGCAGTTCTTC.

V gene TRBV5-4 combines with J gene TRBJ1-2; 7 bases line up with TRBD1. The trim removed 5 bases at V and 0 bases at J, leaving 13 bases unmatched. Germline V gene data show CDR1 as SGHNT and CDR2 as YYREEE (reference sequence). CDR3 length equals 17 residues. The CDR3 region is CASRFLKGGSSNYGYTF. The DNA for the CDR3 is TGTGCCAGCAGATTTCTAAAAGGGGGCTCATCTAACTATGGCTACACCTTC. The entire variable domain, with the rest obtained from reference TRBV5-4 and TRBJ1-2, is as follows: ETGVTQSPTHLIKTRGQQVTLRCSSQSGHNTVSWYQQALGQGPQFIFQYYREEENGRGNFPPRFSGLQFPNYSSELNVNALELDDSALYLCASRFLKGGSSNYGYTFGSGTRLTVV.

The chain couples TRBV7-9 to TRBJ1-1; D possibly corresponds to TRBD1 (6 bases). This CDR3 has 15 amino acids. Germline-derived CDR1 and CDR2 are SEHNR and FQNEAQ (reference sequence). Trimming took off 5 bases at V and 1 base at J, with 14 bases between the two ends. The CDR3: CASSPQGVQNTEAFF. The CDR3 DNA reads as TGTGCCAGCAGCCCACAGGGCGTCCAGAACACTGAAGCTTTCTTT.

The V call is TRBV12-2, the J call TRBJ2-1; the D call of TRBD2 is as the table states it, not checked on the DNA. TRBV12-2 is a documented pseudogene. The CDR3 extends over 13 amino acids. Written as DNA, the CDR3 is TGTGCAAGCCCGAAATTGAGGGAGCATGAGCAGTTCTTC. Its translation is CASPKLREHEQFF.

The CDR3 sequence is CASTLGLVGYNEQFF. For the CDR3, the DNA is TGTGCCAGCACCCTAGGACTAGTAGGGTACAATGAGCAGTTCTTC. V gene TRBV2 combines with J gene TRBJ2-1, with 7 bases aligning to TRBD2. Germline CDR1 and CDR2: SNHLY and FYNNEI. The CDR3 sequence is 15 residues long. The junction had 10 bases not matched to a gene; V was cut back by 7 bases and J by 4 bases.

The V gene is TRBV5-6, the J gene TRBJ1-1; D not resolved. The CDR3 sequence is 14 residues long. The germline gives CDR1 SGHDT, CDR2 YYEEEE. V shed 2 bases and J shed 0 bases, with 8 bases lying between them. As DNA, the CDR3 is TGTGCCAGCAGCTTTGGGCATATGAACACTGAAGCTTTCTTT. As protein: CASSFGHMNTEAFF.

This chain links TRBV19 with TRBJ1-1, with D unclear. The germline V gene has CDR1 LNHDA and CDR2 SQIVND (reference sequence). The V gene lost 5 bases and the J gene lost 1 base, with 14 bases spanning the gap. The CDR3 runs 15 residues. CDR3: CASSFTRRENTEAFF. CDR3 DNA: TGTGCCAGTAGTTTTACTCGGAGGGAGAACACTGAAGCTTTCTTT.

The chain combines TRBV6-1 with TRBJ1-1, with D uncertain. The CDR3 has 14 amino acids. Per germline, CDR1 MNHNS and CDR2 SASEGT. Trimming removed 1 base at V and 3 bases at J, with 9 bases between. The CDR3 is CASSEVVLDTEAFF. The CDR3 DNA follows: TGTGCCAGCAGTGAAGTAGTTCTGGACACTGAAGCTTTCTTT.